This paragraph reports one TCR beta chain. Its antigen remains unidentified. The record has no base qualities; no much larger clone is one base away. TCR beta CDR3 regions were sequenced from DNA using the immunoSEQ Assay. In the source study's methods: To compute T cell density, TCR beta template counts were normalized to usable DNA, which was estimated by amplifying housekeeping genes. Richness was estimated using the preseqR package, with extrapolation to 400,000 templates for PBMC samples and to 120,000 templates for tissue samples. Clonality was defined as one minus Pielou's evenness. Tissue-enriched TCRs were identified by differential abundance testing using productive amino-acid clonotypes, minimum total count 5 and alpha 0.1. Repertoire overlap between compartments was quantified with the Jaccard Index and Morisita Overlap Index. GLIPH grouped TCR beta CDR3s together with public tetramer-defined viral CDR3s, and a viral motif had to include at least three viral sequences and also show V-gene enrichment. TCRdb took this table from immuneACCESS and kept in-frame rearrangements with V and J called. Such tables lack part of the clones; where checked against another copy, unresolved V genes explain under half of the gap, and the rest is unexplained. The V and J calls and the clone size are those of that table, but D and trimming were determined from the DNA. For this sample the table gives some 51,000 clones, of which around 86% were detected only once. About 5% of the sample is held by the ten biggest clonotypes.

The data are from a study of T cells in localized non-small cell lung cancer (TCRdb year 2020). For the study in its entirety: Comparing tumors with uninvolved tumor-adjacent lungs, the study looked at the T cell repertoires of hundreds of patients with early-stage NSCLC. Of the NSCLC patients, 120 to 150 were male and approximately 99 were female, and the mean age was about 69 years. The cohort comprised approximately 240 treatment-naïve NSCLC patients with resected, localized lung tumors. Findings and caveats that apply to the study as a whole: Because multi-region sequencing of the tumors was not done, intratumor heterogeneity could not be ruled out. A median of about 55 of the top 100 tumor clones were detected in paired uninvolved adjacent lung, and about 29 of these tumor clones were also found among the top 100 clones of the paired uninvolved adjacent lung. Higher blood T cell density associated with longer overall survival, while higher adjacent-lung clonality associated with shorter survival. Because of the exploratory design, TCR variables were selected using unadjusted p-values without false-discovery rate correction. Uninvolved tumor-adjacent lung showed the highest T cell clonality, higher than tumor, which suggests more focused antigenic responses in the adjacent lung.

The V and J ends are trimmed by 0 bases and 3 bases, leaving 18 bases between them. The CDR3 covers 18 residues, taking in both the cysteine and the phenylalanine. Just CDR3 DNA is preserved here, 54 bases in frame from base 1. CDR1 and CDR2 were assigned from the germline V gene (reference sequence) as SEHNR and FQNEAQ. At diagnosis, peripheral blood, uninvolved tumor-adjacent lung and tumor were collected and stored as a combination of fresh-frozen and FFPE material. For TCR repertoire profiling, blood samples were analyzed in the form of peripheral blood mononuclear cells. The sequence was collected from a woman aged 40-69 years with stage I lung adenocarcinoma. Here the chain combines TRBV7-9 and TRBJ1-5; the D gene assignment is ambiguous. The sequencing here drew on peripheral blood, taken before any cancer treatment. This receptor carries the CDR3 CASSLALRATDTNQPQHF. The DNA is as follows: TGTGCCAGCAGCTTAGCGTTACGGGCCACGGATACCAATCAGCCCCAGCATTTT.